One sample yielded the 13 T cell receptor delta chains listed below, sequenced in a study of gammadelta T cells in human blood. TCRdb re-called the RT-PCR reads through CATT. The profile covers several hundred delta-chain clones, with less than 45% appearing a single time and roughly a sixth taken by the ten largest. The source material was non-Vgamma9Vdelta2 gamma-delta T cells from infant blood. The receptors stem from a human donor.

As to this clone: Since a much larger clone is just one base distant, this may be a read error. This same CDR3 is encoded by further DNA sequences in the sample. The chain links TRDV1 to TRDJ1; 7 bases match TRDD3. The CDR3 sequence is 22 residues long. Trimming removed 0 bases from V and 0 bases from J; junction bases left unmatched: 22. CDR1 and CDR2 (germline): TSWWSYY, QGS. CDR3 DNA sequence: TGTGCTCTTGGGGAACTAGCAGCATACTTCCGTACTGGGGACTCATACACCGATAAACTCATCTTT. It translates to CALGELAAYFRTGDSYTDKLIF.

By sample share, this clone is large. The chain uses TRDV1 and TRDJ3; perhaps TRDD3 as D (6 bases). The CDR3 extends over 19 amino acids. Germline loops: CDR1 TSWWSYY, CDR2 QGS. The V gene lost 2 bases and the J gene lost 2 bases, with 16 bases spanning the gap. The CDR3 is CALGEMGVYITWDTRQMFF. DNA of the CDR3: TGTGCTCTTGGGGAAATGGGGGTTTATATAACCTGGGACACCCGACAGATGTTTTTC.

With regard to this clone: A read error is the likely source, as a far larger clone sits one nucleotide away. The gene calls are TRAV29/DV5 and TRDJ1; TRDD3 agrees at 9 bases. The CDR3 length is 21 residues. V dropped 0 bases and J dropped 0; count of bases not matched to a gene: 21. Germline CDR1 is NSMFDY and CDR2 is ISSIKDK. The CDR3: CAASGNKAQKYWGNYTDKLIF. CDR3 in DNA: TGTGCAGCAAGCGGCAATAAGGCTCAAAAGTACTGGGGGAACTACACCGATAAACTCATCTTT.

As regards this clone: A read error may be the cause here, since a much bigger clone is one base away. The chain is built from TRDV2 and TRDJ3; TRDD3 might be the D (5 bases). Germline assignment: CDR1 GEAIGNYY and CDR2 EKD. This CDR3 is built from 19 residues. In nucleotides, the CDR3 is TGTGCCTGTGACACCGTCGATGGGGAGAGCTCCTGGGACCCCCGACAGATGTTTTTC. As protein: CACDTVDGESSWDPRQMFF.

J is TRDJ4 and V is TRAV38-2/DV8, with 8 nucleotides matching TRDD2. The CDR3 loop spans 20 amino acids. Trimming took 5 bases from V and 7 from J; bases not matched to a gene: 31. Germline V lookup: CDR1 TSESDYY, CDR2 QEAYKQQN. This CDR3 reads CAYSPSSYEERTGPSRHLIF. The DNA for the CDR3 is TGTGCTTATAGCCCCTCTTCCTACGAAGAACGCACTGGGCCCAGCCGACACCTGATCTTT.

As regards this clone: A much larger clone sits a single nucleotide away, making a read error possible. The sample carries other DNA sequences with the same CDR3. The chain carries TRDV3 and TRDJ1, with 10 bases identical to TRDD3. This CDR3 has 21 residues. Germline loops: CDR1 TVYSNPD, CDR2 GDNSRS (reference sequence). Trimming at V came to 5 bases and at J to 2 bases, leaving 29 bases not matched to a gene. DNA of the CDR3: TGTGCCCTTATGGGCTCGACACGCAACCCGGGGGATACGCAGGGGACCGATAAACTCATCTTT. Translated, it gives CALMGSTRNPGDTQGTDKLIF.

By frequency in the sample, this clone is large. The chain is built from TRDV1 and TRDJ1; 8 bases are shared with TRDD3. Trimming cost V 1 base and J 0 bases; bases outside gene matches: 19. The CDR3 consists of 21 residues. From germline, CDR1 is TSWWSYY and CDR2 QGS. CDR3 in amino acids: CALGEPGGFLPRLGDTDKLIF. CDR3 bases: TGTGCTCTTGGGGAACCGGGTGGATTCCTTCCCCGACTGGGGGACACCGATAAACTCATCTTT.

The chain couples TRDV1 to TRDJ1; TRDD3 matches at 11 bases. Germline values: CDR1 TSWWSYY, CDR2 QGS. This CDR3 comprises 23 residues. The J segment lost 1 base and the V segment lost 3 bases, leaving 25 bases of the junction unmatched. The CDR3 nucleotides read TGTGCTCTTGGGGATTGGACTTCCTCACGCCTACTGGGGGATATCGTGGGCACCGATAAACTCATCTTT. Translation gives CALGDWTSSRLLGDIVGTDKLIF.

As to this clone: A much larger clone differs by one base, so this may be a read error. This CDR3 is also generated by other DNA sequences in the sample. The chain is built from TRDV1 and TRDJ1, with D tentatively TRDD3 (6 bases). The CDR3 has 19 residues. V was pared by 2 bases and J by 2 bases, with 24 bases between. Germline V gives CDR1 TSWWSYY, CDR2 QGS. The CDR3, as DNA: TGTGCTCTTGGGGAAAAAGACCTACGCTGGGGATGGGGGACCGATAAACTCATCTTT. This encodes CALGEKDLRWGWGTDKLIF.

A word on this clone: A read error is possible here, since a much larger clone lies one base away. This sequence joins TRDV1 and TRDJ1, with 8 bases matching TRDD3. Germline V gene data show CDR1 as TSWWSYY and CDR2 as QGS. The length of the CDR3 is 19 residues. The CDR3 reads CALGATRTYWGAHTDKRIF. CDR3 in DNA: TGTGCTCTTGGGGCCACCAGGACGTACTGGGGGGCCCACACCGATAAACGCATCTTT.

The chain has TRDV1 and TRDJ1; D might be TRDD2 (9 bases). Germline lookup yields CDR1 TSWWSYY and CDR2 QGS. The V gene lost 4 bases and the J gene lost 0 bases, with 36 bases spanning the gap. CDR3 length equals 23 residues. CDR3 in DNA: TGTGCTCTTGGGGTCCCCACCGCCTTCCTACAGAGGAACTGGGGGTCTTACACCGATAAACTCATCTTT. This sequence encodes CALGVPTAFLQRNWGSYTDKLIF.

In its sample, this clone ranks as large. The sample has other DNA sequences that encode this CDR3 too. V is TRDV1 and J is TRDJ1; TRDD3 aligns across 12 bases. The CDR3 loop spans 23 amino acids. Germline V lookup: CDR1 TSWWSYY, CDR2 QGS. J was trimmed by 1 base and V by 0 bases; bases with no gene match: 21. As DNA, the CDR3 is TGTGCTCTTGGGGAACTAATAACCTACGGTCATACTGGGGGATACATGGGCACCGATAAACTCATCTTT. Encoded protein: CALGELITYGHTGGYMGTDKLIF.

Points on this clone: Since a much larger clone is just one base distant, this may be a read error. The sample has other DNA sequences that encode this CDR3 too. V gene TRDV1 combines with J gene TRDJ1; 8 bases align to TRDD3. CDR3 length equals 19 residues. The germline V gene has CDR1 TSWWSYY and CDR2 QGS. V lost 4 bases to trimming and J lost 0 bases; unmatched junction nucleotides: 16. The CDR3 is CALGATRTYWGAHTDKLIF. The DNA of the CDR3 is TGTGCTCTTGGGGCAACCAGGACGTACTGGGGGGCCCACACCGATAAACTCATCTTT.